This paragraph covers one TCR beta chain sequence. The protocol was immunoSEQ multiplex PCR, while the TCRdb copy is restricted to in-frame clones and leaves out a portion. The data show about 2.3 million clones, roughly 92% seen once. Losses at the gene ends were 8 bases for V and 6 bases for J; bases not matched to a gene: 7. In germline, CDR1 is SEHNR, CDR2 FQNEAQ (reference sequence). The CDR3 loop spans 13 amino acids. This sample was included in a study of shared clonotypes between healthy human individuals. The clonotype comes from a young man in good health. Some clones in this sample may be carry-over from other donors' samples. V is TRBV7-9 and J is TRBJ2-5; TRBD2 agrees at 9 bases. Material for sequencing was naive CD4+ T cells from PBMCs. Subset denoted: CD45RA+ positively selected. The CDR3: CASVLAGPKTQYF. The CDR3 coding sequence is TGTGCCAGCGTACTAGCGGGTCCAAAGACCCAGTACTTC.